This TCR beta chain was captured by sequencing in a study of T-cell memory formation after mild COVID-19. At the level of the study: TCR clusters were mostly confined to one donor each. Whole-study results and caveats: CD4/CD8 balance characterized clones contracting day 15 to 85, and CD4+ skew characterized later expanders. Pre-infection memory showed some responding clones, and this suggested that cross-reactive memory joined.

Many counts were recorded for this clonotype. Its antigen is unknown. V was shortened by 6 bases and J by 3 bases, with 12 bases between the two germline ends. The CDR3 is 14 amino acids. TCRdb called the 5' RACE reads again in MiXCR, with one record for every CDR3 protein. The sample shows around 500,000 distinct CDR3 sequences, 15% to 20% of them seen only once. Sequenced sample: PBMCs or a T cell subset sorted from them (not recorded which). The sequence was obtained from an adult woman who had mild COVID-19 (a few samples of this study predate the infection). Cell type and time point are not known. The V call is TRBV12-3 or TRBV12-4, the J call TRBJ2-1; possibly TRBD2 for D (5 bases). The CDR3 spells CASSKSGSYNEQFF. The CDR3, as DNA: TGTGCCAGCAGCAAGAGCGGAAGCTACAATGAGCAGTTCTTC.